The rows below give T cell receptor beta chains drawn from one sample of a study of blood T cell repertoires in COVID-19. Using immunoSEQ multiplex PCR, the repertoire was profiled, and TCRdb retains in-frame clones only, with some absent. This sample has just over 80,000 clones, with approximately 81% found just once. The sample taken for sequencing was peripheral blood. The receptors here all came from an elderly man with acute or convalescent COVID-19. CDR3s include the opening cysteine and the closing phenylalanine or tryptophan. A D gene is named only where the DNA matches it firmly. Clone size is given for some rows only: seen once, a few or many times, or a class if the clone is expanded.

v_call	clone_size	d_call	j_call	cdr3_nt	cdr3_aa
TRBV6-5	-	TRBD1	TRBJ1-1	TGTGCCAGCAGTACTCACAGGGGGATGACTGAAGCTTTCTTT	CASSTHRGMTEAFF
TRBV30	once	TRBD1	TRBJ2-1	TGTGCCTGGCGGACAGGGAATGAGCAGTTCTTC	CAWRTGNEQFF
TRBV29-1	few	-	TRBJ2-2	TGCAGCGTTGAGCTAACGGGTGGTACCGGGGAGCTGTTTTTT	CSVELTGGTGELFF
TRBV5-1	-	-	TRBJ1-4	TGCGCCAGCAGCTTGGCCCGGGGGGCCGGTGAAAAACTGTTTTTT	CASSLARGAGEKLFF
TRBV27	-	-	TRBJ2-6	TGTGCCAGCAGCGCAGCGGGGGCCAACGTCCTGACTTTC	CASSAAGANVLTF
TRBV9	-	TRBD1	TRBJ2-1	TGTGCCAGCAGCGCAGGACGAGTCAGGGGGAGCCAGCAGTTCTTC	CASSAGRVRGSQQFF
TRBV7-7	-	-	TRBJ2-5	TGTGCTAGCAGCTTGAGACTGCTGGAGACCCAGTACTTC	CASSLRLLETQYF
TRBV6-5	once	-	TRBJ2-7	TGTGCCAGCACCAACCGGCAGTCTAGCTCCTACGAGCAGTACTTC	CASTNRQSSSYEQYF
TRBV7-2	-	TRBD1	TRBJ1-1	TGTGCCAGCAGCACCTGGGACAGGGGGTACACTGAAGCTTTCTTT	CASSTWDRGYTEAFF
TRBV28	once	-	TRBJ1-3	TGTGCCAGCAGTTCATCAGGGTTAGGAAACACCATATATTTT	CASSSSGLGNTIYF
TRBV4-1	once	TRBD2	TRBJ2-2	TGCGCCAGCAGCCAAGAAGGGACTAGTGGGGCCGGGGAGCTGTTTTTT	CASSQEGTSGAGELFF
TRBV7-9	few	-	TRBJ1-2	TGTGCCAGCAGCTTTTTACAGGGCCGGGGCTACACCTTC	CASSFLQGRGYTF
TRBV4-2	-	-	TRBJ2-5	TGTGCCAGCAGCCAAAAAGCCGGCCAAGAGACCCAGTACTTC	CASSQKAGQETQYF
TRBV5-1	-	-	TRBJ1-3	TGCGCCAGCAGCTTGGATGCAGGGGCTGGAAACACCATATATTTT	CASSLDAGAGNTIYF
TRBV9	few	TRBD1	TRBJ2-4	TGTGCCAGCAGCGTTAGGACAGGGGGAGGAAACATTCAGTACTTC	CASSVRTGGGNIQYF
TRBV29-1	-	TRBD2	TRBJ2-7	TGCAGCGTTGAAGGGACTAGCGACTACGAGCAGTACTTC	CSVEGTSDYEQYF
TRBV7-3	-	-	TRBJ2-1	TGTGCCAGCAGCTTAACCCGTCTCGCGTCAAGCTACAATGAGCAGTTCTTC	CASSLTRLASSYNEQFF
TRBV7-2	once	TRBD1	TRBJ1-2	TGTGCCAGCAGCCTAGAGTCCGGGACAGTCTATGGCTACACCTTC	CASSLESGTVYGYTF
TRBV18	-	-	TRBJ1-5	TGTGCCAGCTCCAACCAATCGGGGAATCAGCCCCAGCATTTT	CASSNQSGNQPQHF
TRBV5-1	-	-	TRBJ2-1	TGCGCCAGCAGCTTCCTAGGGGAGGAGGGGAATGAGCAGTTCTTC	CASSFLGEEGNEQFF
TRBV11-2	-	-	TRBJ2-7	TGTGCCAGCAGCTTCTACTACGAGCAGTACTTC	CASSFYYEQYF
TRBV7-6	-	TRBD1	TRBJ2-5	TGTGCCAGCAGCTTAGGTGGGACAGGGGAACAAGAGACCCAGTACTTC	CASSLGGTGEQETQYF
TRBV2	-	TRBD1	TRBJ1-1	TGTGCCAGCATATTGGACAGGGGGAACACTGAAGCTTTCTTT	CASILDRGNTEAFF
TRBV12-5	-	-	TRBJ2-2	TGTGCTAGTGTGGACAGTAACACCGGGGAGCTGTTTTTT	CASVDSNTGELFF
TRBV6-2/TRBV6-3	once	-	TRBJ1-2	TGTGCCAGCAGTTACGCGGGTATGAGCTATGGCTACACCTTC	CASSYAGMSYGYTF
TRBV7-9	-	-	TRBJ1-5	TGTGCCAGCAGCACCGGACAGTTCAATCAGCCCCAGCATTTT	CASSTGQFNQPQHF
TRBV7-9	-	-	TRBJ1-6	TGTGCCAGCAGCTTAGGAACGGGCTCCTATAATTCACCCCTCCACTTT	CASSLGTGSYNSPLHF
TRBV6-6	-	TRBD1	TRBJ2-5	TGTGCCAGCAGAGTTAAGGGGACAGGGGAAAAGACCCAGTACTTC	CASRVKGTGEKTQYF
TRBV20-1	-	-	TRBJ1-5	TGCAGTGCTAGTTCAGGTTATAGCAATCAGCCCCAGCATTTT	CSASSGYSNQPQHF